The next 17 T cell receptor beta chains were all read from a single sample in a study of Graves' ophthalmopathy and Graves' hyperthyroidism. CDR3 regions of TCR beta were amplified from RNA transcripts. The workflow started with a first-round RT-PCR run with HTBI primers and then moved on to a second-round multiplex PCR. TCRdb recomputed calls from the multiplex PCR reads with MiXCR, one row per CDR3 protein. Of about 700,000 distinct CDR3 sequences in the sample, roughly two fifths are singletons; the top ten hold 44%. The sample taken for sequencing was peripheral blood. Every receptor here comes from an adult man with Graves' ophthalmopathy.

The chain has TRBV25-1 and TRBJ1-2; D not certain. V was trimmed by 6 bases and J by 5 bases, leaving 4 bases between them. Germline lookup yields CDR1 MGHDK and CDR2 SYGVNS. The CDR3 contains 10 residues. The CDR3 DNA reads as TGTGCCAGCAGGACTTATGGCTACACCTTC. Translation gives CASRTYGYTF.

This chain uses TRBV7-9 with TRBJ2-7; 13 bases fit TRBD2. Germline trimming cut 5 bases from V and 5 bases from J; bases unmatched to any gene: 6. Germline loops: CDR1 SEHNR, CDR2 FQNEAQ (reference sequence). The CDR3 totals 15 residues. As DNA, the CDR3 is TGTGCCAGCAGCCCTACTAGCGGGAGGGCCAACGAGCAGTACTTC. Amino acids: CASSPTSGRANEQYF.

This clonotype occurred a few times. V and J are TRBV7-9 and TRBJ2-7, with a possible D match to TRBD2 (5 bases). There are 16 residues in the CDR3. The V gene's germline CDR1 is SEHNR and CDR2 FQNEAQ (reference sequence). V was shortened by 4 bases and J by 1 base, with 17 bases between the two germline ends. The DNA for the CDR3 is TGTGCCAGCAGCTCCGGACTTGGCTCCTCATCCTACGAGCAGTACTTC. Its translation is CASSSGLGSSSYEQYF. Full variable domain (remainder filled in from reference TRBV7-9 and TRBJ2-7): DTGVSQNPRHKITKRGQNVTFRCDPISEHNRLYWYRQTLGQGPEFLTYFQNEAQLEKSRLLSDRFSAERPKGSFSTLEIQRTEQGDSAMYLCASSSGLGSSSYEQYFGPGTRLTVT.

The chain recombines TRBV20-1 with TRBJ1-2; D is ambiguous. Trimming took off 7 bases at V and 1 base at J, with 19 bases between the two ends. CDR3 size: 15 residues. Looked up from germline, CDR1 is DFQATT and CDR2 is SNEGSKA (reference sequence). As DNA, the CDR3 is TGCAGTGTGGGTCGCGATCGGAAGGATAACTATGGCTACACCTTC. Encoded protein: CSVGRDRKDNYGYTF.

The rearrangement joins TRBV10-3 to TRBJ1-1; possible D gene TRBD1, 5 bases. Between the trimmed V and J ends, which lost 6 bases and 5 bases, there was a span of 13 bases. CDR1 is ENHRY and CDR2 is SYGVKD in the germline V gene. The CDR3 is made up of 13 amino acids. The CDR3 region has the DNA TGTGCCATCAGCGCGACAGTTGGGACTGAAGCTTTCTTT. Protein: CAISATVGTEAFF.

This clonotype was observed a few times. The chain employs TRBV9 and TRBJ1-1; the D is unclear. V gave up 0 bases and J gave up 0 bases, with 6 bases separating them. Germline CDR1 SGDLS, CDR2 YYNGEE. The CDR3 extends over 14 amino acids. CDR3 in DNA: TGTGCCAGCAGCGTAGGGACGTTGAACACTGAAGCTTTCTTT. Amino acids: CASSVGTLNTEAFF.

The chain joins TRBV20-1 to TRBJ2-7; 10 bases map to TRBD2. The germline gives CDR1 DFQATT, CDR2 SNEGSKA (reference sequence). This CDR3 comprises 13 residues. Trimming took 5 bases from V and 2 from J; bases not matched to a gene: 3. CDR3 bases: TGCAGTGCTCTAAGCGGGAGGGCCTACGAGCAGTACTTC. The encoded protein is CSALSGRAYEQYF.

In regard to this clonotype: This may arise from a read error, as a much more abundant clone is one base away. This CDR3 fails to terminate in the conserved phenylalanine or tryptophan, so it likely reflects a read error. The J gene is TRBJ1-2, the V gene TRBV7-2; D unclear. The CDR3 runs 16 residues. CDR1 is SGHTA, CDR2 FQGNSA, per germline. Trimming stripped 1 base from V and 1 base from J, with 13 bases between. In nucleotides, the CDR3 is TGTGCCAGCAGCTTAGGGCAGTTGCCTGGTAACTATGGCTACACCTAC. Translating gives CASSLGQLPGNYGYTY.

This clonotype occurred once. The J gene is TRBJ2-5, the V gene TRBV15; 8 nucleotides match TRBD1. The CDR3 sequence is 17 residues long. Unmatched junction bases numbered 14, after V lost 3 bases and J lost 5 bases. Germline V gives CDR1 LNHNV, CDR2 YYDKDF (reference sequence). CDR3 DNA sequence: TGTGCCACCAGCAGCACCCGGGACAGGACCCGAGGGGAGACCCAGTACTTC. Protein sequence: CATSSTRDRTRGETQYF.

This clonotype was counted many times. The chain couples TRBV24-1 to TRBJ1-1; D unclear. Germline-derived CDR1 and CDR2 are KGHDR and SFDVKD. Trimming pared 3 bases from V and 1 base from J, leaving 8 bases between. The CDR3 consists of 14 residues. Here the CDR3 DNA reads TGTGCCACCAGTGATAAAGGCTGGAACACTGAAGCTTTCTTT. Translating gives CATSDKGWNTEAFF.

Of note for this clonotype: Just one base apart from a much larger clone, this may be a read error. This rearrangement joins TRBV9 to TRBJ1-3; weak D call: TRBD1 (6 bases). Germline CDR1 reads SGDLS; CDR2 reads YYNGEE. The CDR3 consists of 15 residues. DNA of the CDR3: TGTGCCAGCGGCGTAGAGGACAGATCTGGAAACACCATATATTTT. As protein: CASGVEDRSGNTIYF.

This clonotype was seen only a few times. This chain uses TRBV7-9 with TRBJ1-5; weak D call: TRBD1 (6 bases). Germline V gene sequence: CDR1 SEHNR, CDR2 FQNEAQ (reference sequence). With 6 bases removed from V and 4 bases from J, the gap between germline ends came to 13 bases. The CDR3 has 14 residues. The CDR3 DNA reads TGTGCCAGCAGTAATACGACAGGTAATCAGCCCCAGCATTTT. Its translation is CASSNTTGNQPQHF.

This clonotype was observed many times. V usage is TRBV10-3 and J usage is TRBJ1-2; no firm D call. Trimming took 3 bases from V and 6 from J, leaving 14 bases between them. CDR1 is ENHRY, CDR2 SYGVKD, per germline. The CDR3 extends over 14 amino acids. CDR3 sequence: CAISETLGGDGYTF. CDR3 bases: TGTGCCATCAGTGAAACTTTGGGCGGGGATGGCTACACCTTC.

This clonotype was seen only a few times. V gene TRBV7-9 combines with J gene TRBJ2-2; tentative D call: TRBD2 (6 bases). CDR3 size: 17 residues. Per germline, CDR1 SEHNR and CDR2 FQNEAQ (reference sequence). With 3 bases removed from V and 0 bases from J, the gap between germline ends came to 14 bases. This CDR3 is CASSLDWAGSNTGELFF. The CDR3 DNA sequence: TGTGCCAGCAGCTTGGATTGGGCGGGATCGAACACCGGGGAGCTGTTTTTT.

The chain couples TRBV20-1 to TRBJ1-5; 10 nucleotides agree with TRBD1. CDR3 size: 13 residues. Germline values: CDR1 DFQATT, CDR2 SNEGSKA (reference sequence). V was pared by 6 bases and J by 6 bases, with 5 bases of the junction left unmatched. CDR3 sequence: CSAGQGFSQPQHF. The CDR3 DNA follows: TGCAGTGCGGGACAGGGGTTCAGTCAGCCCCAGCATTTT.

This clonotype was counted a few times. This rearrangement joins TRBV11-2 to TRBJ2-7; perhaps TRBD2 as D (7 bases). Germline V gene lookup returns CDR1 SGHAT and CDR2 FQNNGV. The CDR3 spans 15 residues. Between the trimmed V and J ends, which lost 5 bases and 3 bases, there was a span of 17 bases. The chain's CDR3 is CASSPLDGGHYEQYF. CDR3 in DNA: TGTGCCAGCAGCCCTCTCGACGGGGGGCACTACGAGCAGTACTTC.

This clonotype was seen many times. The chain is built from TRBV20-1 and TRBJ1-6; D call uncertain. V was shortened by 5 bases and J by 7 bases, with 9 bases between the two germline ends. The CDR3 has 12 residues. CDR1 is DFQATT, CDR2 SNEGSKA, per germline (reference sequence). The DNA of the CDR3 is TGCAGTGCTGGACGACGAAATTCACCCCTCCACTTT. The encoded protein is CSAGRRNSPLHF.